This TCR beta chain is from a study of blood T cell repertoires in COVID-19. V gave up 1 base and J gave up 0 bases, with 7 bases separating them. This CDR3 comprises 15 residues. CDR1 is LGHNT and CDR2 is FRNRAP in the germline V gene. The assay was immunoSEQ multiplex PCR, and TCRdb's table has in-frame clones only and misses some. The data contain 200,000 to 300,000 clones, around 86% of them seen just once; the ten biggest clones take up around 12%. Sequencing was carried out using peripheral blood. This TCR was recovered from a woman aged 60 to 75 with active or convalescent COVID-19. This rearrangement joins TRBV12-5 to TRBJ1-5, with a weak D call TRBD1 (5 bases). The CDR3 spells CASGLEGYSNQPQHF. DNA of the CDR3: TGTGCTAGTGGTTTGGAGGGGTATAGCAATCAGCCCCAGCATTTT.